Reported below is one TCR beta chain. Its antigen is as yet unknown. The CDR3 loop spans 14 amino acids. Germline trimming cut 5 bases from V and 8 bases from J; bases unmatched to any gene: 9. Per the germline V gene, CDR1 is SEHNR and CDR2 is FQNEAQ (reference sequence). The data stem from a study of cytomegalovirus exposure and HLA in healthy donors. About the study: HLA-typed donors were the source of 83 million or so unique TCRs held in an early data release. Of all 370 or so donors who were genotyped, around 82% belonged to the Caucasian-associated ancestry cluster.

It was with 60 Vbeta and 13 Jbeta primers that the PCR ran. Produced via immunoSEQ multiplex PCR; TCRdb's table is partial and in-frame only. The data contain tens of thousands of clones, roughly 70% of them singletons. Study-level findings and limits: A later analysis linked a missense variant in DCLRE1C to the trimming of TCR beta V and J genes. Within the data, a cluster of highly shared sequence variants was likely a sequencing artifact.

This TCR was sampled from a woman aged 45-60 years in good health and CMV-seropositive. Material for sequencing was PBMCs. This chain uses TRBV7-9 with TRBJ1-2; TRBD1 matches 9 bases. The CDR3 is CASSRGTGSLGYTF. As DNA, the CDR3 is TGTGCCAGCAGCCGCGGGACAGGGTCCCTCGGCTACACCTTC.